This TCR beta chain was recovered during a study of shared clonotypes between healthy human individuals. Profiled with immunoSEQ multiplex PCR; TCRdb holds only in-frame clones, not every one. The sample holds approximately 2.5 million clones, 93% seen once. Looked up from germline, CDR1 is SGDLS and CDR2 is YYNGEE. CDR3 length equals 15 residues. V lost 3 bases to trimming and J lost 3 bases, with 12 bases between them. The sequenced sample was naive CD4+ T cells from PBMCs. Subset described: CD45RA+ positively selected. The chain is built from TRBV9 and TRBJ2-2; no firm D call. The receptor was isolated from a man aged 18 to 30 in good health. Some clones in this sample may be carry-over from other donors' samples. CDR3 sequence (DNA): TGTGCCAGCAGCGCCAGACGTCCGGACACCGGGGAGCTGTTTTTT. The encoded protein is CASSARRPDTGELFF.